The 12 T cell receptor beta chains reported below all come from one sample, sequenced in a study of T cells expressing NK-cell markers. After re-calling the 5' RACE reads, TCRdb lists one entry per CDR3 protein, DNA absent. The sample has 450,000 to 600,000 distinct CDR3 sequences; the top ten hold approximately 3.6%. The sequencing input was blood T cells: a sorted CD56 or NKG2C T cell subset, CD4+ or CD8+ T cells, or bulk PBMC T cells (not recorded which). All receptors come from a man aged 18-30 years in good health.

The chain combines TRBV29-1 with TRBJ2-5; the TCRdb D gene call, TRBD2, has no DNA to confirm it. The germline gives CDR1 SQVTM, CDR2 ANQGSEA. The CDR3 contains 13 residues. Here the CDR3 reads CSVASGLRETQYF. Variable domain in full (rest from reference TRBV29-1 and TRBJ2-5): SAVISQKPSRDICQRGTSLTIQCQVDSQVTMMFWYRQQPGQSLTLIATANQGSEATYESGFVIDKFPISRPNLTFSTLTVSNMSPEDSSIYLCSVASGLRETQYFGPGTRLLVL.

This chain joins TRBV7-2 and TRBJ2-2; the D call from TCRdb, TRBD1, cannot be confirmed without DNA. CDR1 and CDR2 (germline): SGHTA, FQGNSA. This CDR3 is 15 amino acids long. Here the CDR3 reads CASSFVWGGTGELFF.

V and J are TRBV5-1 and TRBJ2-1. Germline V gene sequence: CDR1 SGHRS, CDR2 YFSETQ. The CDR3 sequence is 16 residues long. CDR3 loop: CASSPTLASSYNEQFF.

V usage is TRBV28 and J usage is TRBJ2-2; TCRdb calls TRBD1, which cannot be checked without DNA. In germline, CDR1 is MDHEN, CDR2 SYDVKM. CDR3 size: 12 residues. CDR3 residues: CASHRATGELFF.

The J gene is TRBJ2-1, the V gene TRBV15; TCRdb picks TRBD2, but there is no DNA to check that call. Germline lookup yields CDR1 LNHNV and CDR2 YYDKDF (reference sequence). This CDR3 contains 15 residues. The CDR3: CATSFLAEPGGEQFF. The whole variable domain, filled in from reference TRBV15 and TRBJ2-1, reads DAMVIQNPRYQVTQFGKPVTLSCSQTLNHNVMYWYQQKSSQAPKLLFHYYDKDFNNEADTPDNFQSRRPNTSFCFLDIRSPGLGDTAMYLCATSFLAEPGGEQFFGPGTRLTVL.

The CDR3 sequence is CASRRGGSDEQFF. The gene calls are TRBV12-3 or TRBV12-4 and TRBJ2-1; TCRdb reports TRBD1, a call that lacks DNA to check it against. The CDR3 is made up of 13 amino acids.

This sequence joins TRBV28 and TRBJ2-5; the TCRdb call, TRBD2, lacks DNA for checking. The germline V gene has CDR1 MDHEN and CDR2 SYDVKM. There are 12 residues in the CDR3. The CDR3 sequence is CAVGLRQETQYF.

The chain employs TRBV7-6 and TRBJ1-4; lacking DNA, the TRBD1 call made by TCRdb goes unchecked. The CDR3 runs to 11 residues. CDR1 and CDR2 (germline): SGHVS, FNYEAQ. The CDR3 loop is CAIQGDGKLFF.

The chain joins TRBV6-5 to TRBJ2-2; TCRdb picks TRBD2, but there is no DNA to check that call. CDR1 and CDR2 from the germline V gene are MNHEY and SVGAGI. The CDR3 has 17 residues. The CDR3 protein is CASSPRLASPRAGELFF.

The chain uses TRBV5-5 and TRBJ2-3; TCRdb's assignment of TRBD2 cannot be checked, as there is no DNA. The CDR3 totals 15 residues. From germline, CDR1 is SGHKS and CDR2 YYEKEE (reference sequence). CDR3 loop: CASSLTSGNSDTQYF.

This chain uses TRBV29-1 with TRBJ2-1; TCRdb selects TRBD1, and the lack of DNA leaves this call unchecked. CDR1 SQVTM and CDR2 ANQGSEA come from the germline V gene. The CDR3 consists of 13 residues. The chain's CDR3 is CSVEGALLREQFF.

This chain uses TRBV12-3 or TRBV12-4 with TRBJ1-5; no DNA is available, so the TRBD1 call from TCRdb remains unchecked. CDR3 length equals 14 residues. CDR3 amino acids: CASTHTGGGQPQHF.